This T cell receptor beta chain derives from a study of long-term antiretroviral therapy in people with HIV. The study, taken as a whole, reports: No data were available on ART adherence, viral resistance or therapy changes. Narrower CDR3 length ranges marked HIV repertoires relative to controls.

The germline V gene encodes CDR1 SGDLS and CDR2 YYNGEE. The CDR3 spans 15 residues. Trimming took off 3 bases at V and 8 bases at J, with 18 bases between the two ends. Investigators performed immunoSEQ version v3.0 at survey level. This table comes from immunoSEQ multiplex PCR, and its TCRdb copy is limited to in-frame clones, with some not included. The table lists 20,000 to 30,000 clones, over 70% of them singletons. As regards this clone: Its antigen is not known.

Sequencing was performed on unsorted PBMCs, taken 3 years after starting antiretroviral therapy. The chain couples TRBV9 to TRBJ2-1; D possibly uses TRBD1 or TRBD2 (6 bases each). The source is a man younger than 35 with HIV. The CDR3 sequence: CASSAGDSMGDEQFF. The CDR3 DNA follows: TGTGCCAGCAGCGCAGGGGACTCCATGGGTGATGAGCAGTTCTTC.